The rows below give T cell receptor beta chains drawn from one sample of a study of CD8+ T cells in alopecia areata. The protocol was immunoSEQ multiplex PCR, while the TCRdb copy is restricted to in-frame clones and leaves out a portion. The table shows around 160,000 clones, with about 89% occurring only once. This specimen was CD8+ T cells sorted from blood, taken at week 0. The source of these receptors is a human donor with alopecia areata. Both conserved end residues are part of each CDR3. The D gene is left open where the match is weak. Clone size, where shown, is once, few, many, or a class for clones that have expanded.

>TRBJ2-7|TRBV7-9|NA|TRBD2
TGTGCCAGCAGCCCTCCCCTAGCGGGAGGGACCTACGAGCAGTACTTC
CASSPPLAGGTYEQYF
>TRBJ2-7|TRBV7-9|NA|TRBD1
TGTGCCAGCAGCTCGGAAACCGGGACAGTTTACGAGCAGTACTTC
CASSSETGTVYEQYF
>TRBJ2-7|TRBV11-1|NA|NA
TGTGCCAGCAGCTTTACTAGGACTTACGAGCAGTACTTC
CASSFTRTYEQYF
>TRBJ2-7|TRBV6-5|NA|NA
TGTGCCAGCAGCCAGTCCGGGACCATCTACGAGCAGTACTTC
CASSQSGTIYEQYF
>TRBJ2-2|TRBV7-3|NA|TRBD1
TGTGCCAGCAGCGGAGGGACAGGGCAGAACACCGGGGAGCTGTTTTTT
CASSGGTGQNTGELFF
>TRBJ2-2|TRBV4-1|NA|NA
TGCGCCAGCAGCCAAAACCAGTTGGGCGGGGAGCTGTTTTTT
CASSQNQLGGELFF
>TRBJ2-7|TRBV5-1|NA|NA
TGCGCCAGCAGCTTGGGGGGGCCCTACGAGCAGTACTTC
CASSLGGPYEQYF
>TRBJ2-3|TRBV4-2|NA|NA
TGTGCCAGCAGCCAAGATTGGGCGGTGGCGGATACGCAGTATTTT
CASSQDWAVADTQYF
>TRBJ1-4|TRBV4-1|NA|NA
TGCGCCAGCAGCCAAGATGAGGCACAGGAGAATGAAAAACTGTTTTTT
CASSQDEAQENEKLFF
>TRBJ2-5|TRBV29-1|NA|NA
TGCAGCGTTTGGGGTGGAGAGACCCAGTACTTC
CSVWGGETQYF
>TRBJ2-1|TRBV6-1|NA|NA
TGCGCCGGAGTAACCGGACTAGAGCAGTTCTTC
CAGVTGLEQFF
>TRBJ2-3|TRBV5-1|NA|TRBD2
TGCGCCAGCAGCCCTCGGGGAGGGTACACAGATACGCAGTATTTT
CASSPRGGYTDTQYF
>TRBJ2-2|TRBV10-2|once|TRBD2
TGCGCCAGCTCCCTGGCGCTAGCGGAGACCGGGGAGCTGTTTTTT
CASSLALAETGELFF
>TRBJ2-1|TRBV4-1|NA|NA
TGCGCCAGCAGCCCCAGGGGCGGGAGCTACAATGAGCAGTTCTTC
CASSPRGGSYNEQFF
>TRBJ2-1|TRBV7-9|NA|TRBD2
TGTGCCAGCAGCATTAGCCTGACGGGAGGCAATGAGCAGTTCTTC
CASSISLTGGNEQFF
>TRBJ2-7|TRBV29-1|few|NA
TGCAGCGTTGACGACGGGAGCGAATACGAGCAGTACTTC
CSVDDGSEYEQYF
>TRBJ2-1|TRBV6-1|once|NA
TGTGCCAGCAGTGACTTTACCGGGACCCTGTACAATGAGCAGTTCTTC
CASSDFTGTLYNEQFF
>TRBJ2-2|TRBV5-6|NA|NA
TGTGCCAGCAGACCAACCCACAGGGAGAACACCGGGGAGCTGTTTTTT
CASRPTHRENTGELFF
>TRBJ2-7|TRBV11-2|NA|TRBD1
TGTGCCAGCAGCATGACAGGGGTCGAGCAGTACTTC
CASSMTGVEQYF
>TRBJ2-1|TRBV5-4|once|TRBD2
TGTGCCAGCAGCTTGATTCGGGAGGGCTACAACAATGAGCAGTTCTTC
CASSLIREGYNNEQFF